The 10 T cell receptor beta chains below all came from one sample that was sequenced in a study of cytotoxic CD8 clonotypes in ibrutinib-treated CLL. The repertoire was sequenced with immunoSEQ multiplex PCR; TCRdb's copy has only in-frame clones and lacks some. The data show 140,000 to 150,000 clones, with about 80% seen just once and just over 5% held by the top ten. The sequencing here drew on PBMCs, taken after 24 months of ibrutinib treatment. These receptors all come from a human donor with chronic lymphocytic leukemia.

This chain uses TRBV30 with TRBJ2-4; D not certain. Trimming removed 0 bases at V and 7 bases at J, with 4 bases between. CDR3 length: 11 residues. Germline V gene sequence: CDR1 GTSNPN, CDR2 SVGIG (reference sequence). The CDR3 sequence is CAWSVGNIQYF. Written as DNA, the CDR3 is TGTGCCTGGAGTGTGGGGAACATTCAGTACTTC.

V and J are TRBV28 and TRBJ2-1; the D call may be TRBD1 or TRBD2 (5 bases each). Trimming left V 5 bases short and J 0 bases short, with 11 bases between. The germline V gene encodes CDR1 MDHEN and CDR2 SYDVKM. The CDR3 totals 15 residues. The CDR3 DNA sequence: TGTGCCAGCAGTCCCACCGGGGCCTCCTACAATGAGCAGTTCTTC. Residues: CASSPTGASYNEQFF.

This clone was counted a few times. The sample contains more than one DNA sequence encoding this CDR3. The chain combines TRBV14 with TRBJ1-2; no definite D call. Trimming took off 0 bases at V and 5 bases at J, with 7 bases between the two ends. Germline V gene lookup returns CDR1 SGHDN and CDR2 FVKESK. This CDR3 is built from 13 residues. CDR3 nucleotide sequence: TGTGCCAGCAGCCAAGATCGGGTATATGGCTACACCTTC. Its protein product is CASSQDRVYGYTF.

This clone was recorded a few times. The chain combines TRBV11-2 with TRBJ1-1, with a tentative D call TRBD1 (6 bases). The CDR3 runs 11 residues. CDR1 SGHAT and CDR2 FQNNGV come from the germline V gene. Trimming took 7 bases from V and 11 from J, leaving 14 bases between them. The CDR3 DNA follows: TGTGCCAGCACCCAACGGGGGCCCGCTTTCTTT. It specifies CASTQRGPAFF.

This clone was detected once. The V call is TRBV29-1, the J call TRBJ1-2; no clear D. Germline values: CDR1 SQVTM, CDR2 ANQGSEA. The V end was cut by 8 bases, the J end by 6 bases, with 13 bases between. The CDR3 runs to 11 residues. DNA of the CDR3: TGCAGCTTTCGGGTTTATGATGGCTACACCTTC. It encodes CSFRVYDGYTF.

Many counts were recorded for this clone. This chain joins TRBV5-8 and TRBJ2-7; tentative D call: TRBD2 (5 bases). Looked up from germline, CDR1 is SGHTS and CDR2 is YDEGEE. Trimming took off 4 bases at V and 7 bases at J, with 24 bases between the two ends. There are 16 residues in the CDR3. The CDR3 sequence is CASSPQWDSVTGEQYF. DNA for the CDR3: TGTGCCAGCAGCCCCCAGTGGGATTCCGTCACGGGGGAGCAGTACTTC.

This clone has just a few counts. This chain links TRBV7-2 with TRBJ1-6, with TRBD1 identical over 8 bases. V was pared by 1 base and J by 7 bases, with 15 bases of the junction left unmatched. Per the germline V gene, CDR1 is SGHTA and CDR2 is FQGNSA. The CDR3 extends over 19 amino acids. The CDR3 DNA reads TGTGCCAGCAGCTTAGGGCCCCCAGGGGGCCAGGGAGGGAATTCACCCCTCCACTTT. Residues: CASSLGPPGGQGGNSPLHF.

In its sample, this clone was seen many times. The V call is TRBV5-1, the J call TRBJ2-7, with 11 bases aligning to TRBD2. CDR1 is SGHRS and CDR2 is YFSETQ in the germline V gene. The V gene end was trimmed by 5 bases and the J gene end by 2 bases; junction bases not matched to a gene: 6. CDR3 length equals 15 residues. The CDR3 DNA follows: TGCGCCAGCAGGGTAGCGGGAGGGAGCCCCTACGAGCAGTACTTC. It yields the protein CASRVAGGSPYEQYF.

The chain has TRBV27 and TRBJ2-7; 7 bases map to TRBD2. There are 18 residues in the CDR3. The V gene end was trimmed by 5 bases and the J gene end by 2 bases; junction bases not matched to a gene: 18. Germline V lookup: CDR1 MNHEY, CDR2 SMNVEV (reference sequence). The CDR3 coding sequence is TGTGCCAGCAGTCCCATAACCTTGGGGGGGACGGAAACCTACGAGCAGTACTTC. It translates to CASSPITLGGTETYEQYF.

The chain joins TRBV7-6 to TRBJ2-7, with 9 bases aligning to TRBD1. The ends lost 1 base at V and 6 bases at J; junction bases unmatched: 10. CDR3 length: 16 amino acids. Germline V gene data show CDR1 as SGHVS and CDR2 as FNYEAQ. The CDR3 sequence is CASSLVQGAQGPEQYF. Here the CDR3 DNA reads TGTGCCAGCAGCTTAGTACAGGGGGCCCAGGGGCCCGAGCAGTACTTC.